The clone carrying this T cell receptor (beta chain) has only a few counts. Researchers made TCR cDNA using 5'RACE template switching, and this step added a universal primer site and UMIs. TCRdb ran MiXCR on the 5' RACE reads and lists one entry per CDR3 protein. Of more than 50,000 distinct CDR3 sequences in the sample, around 6.1% were seen once. These data originate in a study of T cells after yellow fever vaccination. Points from the study as a whole: Repertoires sorted by FACS could include abundant clonotypes that are contaminants from the bulk population.

V was shortened by 1 base and J by 1 base, with 8 bases between the two germline ends. The CDR3 is made up of 15 amino acids. The germline gives CDR1 SGHRS, CDR2 YFSETQ. The specimen comprised PBMCs, either bulk or a sorted T-cell subset (CD4+, CD8+, memory, or dextramer-sorted; not recorded which), sampled on the day of the yellow fever booster vaccination. The chain joins TRBV5-1 to TRBJ2-2, with D hard to call. The TCR comes from a man younger than 35 who received the YFV17D yellow fever vaccine. CDR3 region: CASSLWQRNTGELFF. The CDR3 nucleotides are TGCGCCAGCAGCTTGTGGCAACGGAACACCGGGGAGCTGTTTTTT.